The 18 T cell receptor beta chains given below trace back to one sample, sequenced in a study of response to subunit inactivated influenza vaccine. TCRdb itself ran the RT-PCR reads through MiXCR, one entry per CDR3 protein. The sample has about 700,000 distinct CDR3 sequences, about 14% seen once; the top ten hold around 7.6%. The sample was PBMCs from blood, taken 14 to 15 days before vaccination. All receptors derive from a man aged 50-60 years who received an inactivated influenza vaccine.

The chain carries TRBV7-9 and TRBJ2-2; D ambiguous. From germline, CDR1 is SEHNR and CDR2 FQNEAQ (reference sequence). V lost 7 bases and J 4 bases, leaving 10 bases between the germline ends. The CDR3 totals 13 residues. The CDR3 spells CASTPPRTGELFF. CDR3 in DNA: TGTGCCAGCACCCCCCCCCGCACCGGGGAGCTGTTTTTT.

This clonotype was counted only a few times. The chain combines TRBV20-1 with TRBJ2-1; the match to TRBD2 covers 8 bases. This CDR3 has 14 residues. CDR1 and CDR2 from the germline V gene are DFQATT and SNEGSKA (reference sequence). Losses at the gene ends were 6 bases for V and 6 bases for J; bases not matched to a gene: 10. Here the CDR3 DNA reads TGCAGTGCAAAGGGCCGGACTAGCCCCAATGAGCAGTTCTTC. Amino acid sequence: CSAKGRTSPNEQFF.

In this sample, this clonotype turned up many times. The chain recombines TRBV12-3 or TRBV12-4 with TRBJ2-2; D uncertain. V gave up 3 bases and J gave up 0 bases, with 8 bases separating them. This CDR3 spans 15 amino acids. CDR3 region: CASSLGSSNTGELFF. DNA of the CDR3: TGTGCCAGCAGTTTGGGTTCCTCGAACACCGGGGAGCTGTTTTTT.

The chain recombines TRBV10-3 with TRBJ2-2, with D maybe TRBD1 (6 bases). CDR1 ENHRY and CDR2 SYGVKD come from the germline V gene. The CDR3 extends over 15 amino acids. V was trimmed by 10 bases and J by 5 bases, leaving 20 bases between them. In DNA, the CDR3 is TGTGCCACCGCCGTGAGGGACACGGTGACCGGGGAGCTGTTTTTT. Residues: CATAVRDTVTGELFF.

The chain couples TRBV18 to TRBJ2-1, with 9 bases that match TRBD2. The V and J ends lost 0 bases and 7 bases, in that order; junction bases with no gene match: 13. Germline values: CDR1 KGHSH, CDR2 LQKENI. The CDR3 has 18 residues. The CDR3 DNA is TGTGCCAGCTCACCACCGATCGGCCCGAGCGGGAGGTGGAATGAGCAGTTCTTC. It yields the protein CASSPPIGPSGRWNEQFF.

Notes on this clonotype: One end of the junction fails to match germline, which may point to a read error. The CDR3 sequence is CASTDSNGYAF. CDR3 coding DNA: TGTGCCTCAACAGATTCGAATGGCTACGCCTTC. The chain is built from TRBV12-3 or TRBV12-4 and TRBJ1-2, with no clear D. This CDR3 region has 11 residues.

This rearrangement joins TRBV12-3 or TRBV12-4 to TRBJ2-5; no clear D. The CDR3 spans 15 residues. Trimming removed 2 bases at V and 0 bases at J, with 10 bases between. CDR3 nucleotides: TGTGCCAGCAGTTTATATTCACAGAACCAAGAGACCCAGTACTTC. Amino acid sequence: CASSLYSQNQETQYF.

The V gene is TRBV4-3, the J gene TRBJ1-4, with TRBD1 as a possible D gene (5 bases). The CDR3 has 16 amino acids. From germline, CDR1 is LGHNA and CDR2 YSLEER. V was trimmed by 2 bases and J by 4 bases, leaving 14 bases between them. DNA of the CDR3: TGCGCCAGCAGCCAAATAGCCGGGACGGATAATGAAAAACTGTTTTTT. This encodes CASSQIAGTDNEKLFF.

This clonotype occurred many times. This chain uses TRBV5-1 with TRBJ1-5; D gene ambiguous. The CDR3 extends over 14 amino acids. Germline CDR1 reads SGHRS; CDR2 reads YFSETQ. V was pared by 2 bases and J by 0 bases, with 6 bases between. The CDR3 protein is CASSFTDSNQPQHF. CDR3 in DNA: TGCGCCAGCAGCTTCACAGATAGCAATCAGCCCCAGCATTTT.

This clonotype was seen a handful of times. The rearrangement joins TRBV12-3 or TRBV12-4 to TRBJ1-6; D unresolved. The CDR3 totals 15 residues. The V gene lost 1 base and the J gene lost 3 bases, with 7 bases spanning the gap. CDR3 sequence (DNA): TGTGCCAGCAGTTTAGGAGCCGTCTATAATTCACCCCTCCACTTT. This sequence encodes CASSLGAVYNSPLHF.

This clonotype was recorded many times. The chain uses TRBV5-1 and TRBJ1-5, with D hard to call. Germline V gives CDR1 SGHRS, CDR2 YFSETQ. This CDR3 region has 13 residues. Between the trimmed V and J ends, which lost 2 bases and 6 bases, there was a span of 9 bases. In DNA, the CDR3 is TGCGCCAGCAGCTTAAGGGTTGGTCAGCCCCAGCATTTT. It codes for CASSLRVGQPQHF.

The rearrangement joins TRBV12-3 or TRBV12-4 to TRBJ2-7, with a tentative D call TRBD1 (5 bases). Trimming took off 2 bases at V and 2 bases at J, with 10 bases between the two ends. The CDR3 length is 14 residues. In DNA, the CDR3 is TGTGCCAGCAGTTTACAGGGCTTCCCCTACGAGCAGTACTTC. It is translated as CASSLQGFPYEQYF.

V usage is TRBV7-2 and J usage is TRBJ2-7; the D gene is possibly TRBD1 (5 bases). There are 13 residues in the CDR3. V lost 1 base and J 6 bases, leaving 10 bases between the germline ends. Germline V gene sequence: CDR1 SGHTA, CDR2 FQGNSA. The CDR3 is CASSLGSQGEQYF. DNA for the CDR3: TGTGCCAGCAGCTTAGGATCCCAGGGCGAGCAGTACTTC.

The CDR3 sequence is CATSSPTGIGRGNTIYF. The CDR3 DNA reads as TGTGCCACCAGCTCTCCTACAGGGATAGGTCGAGGAAACACCATATATTTT. The chain carries TRBV15 and TRBJ1-3; D is possibly TRBD1 (6 bases). Germline V gene data show CDR1 as LNHNV and CDR2 as YYDKDF (reference sequence). Deletions cut 5 bases from V and 4 bases from J, with 21 bases between. The CDR3 is 17 amino acids.

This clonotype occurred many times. CDR3 DNA: TGCAGCGTTGAGGATTTAGGGGGAACGCAGTATTTT. Amino acid sequence: CSVEDLGGTQYF. V is TRBV29-1 and J is TRBJ2-3, with D possibly matching TRBD1 (6 bases). The length of the CDR3 is 12 residues. V lost 3 bases, J lost 9 bases, and 13 bases lay in between. From germline, CDR1 is SQVTM and CDR2 ANQGSEA.

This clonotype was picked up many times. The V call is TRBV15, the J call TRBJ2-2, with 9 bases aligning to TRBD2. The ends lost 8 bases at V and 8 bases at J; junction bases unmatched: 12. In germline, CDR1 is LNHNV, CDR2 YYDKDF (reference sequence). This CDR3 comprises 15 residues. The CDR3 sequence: CATHFSGRVAGELFF. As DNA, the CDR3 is TGTGCCACCCACTTTAGCGGGAGAGTGGCGGGGGAGCTGTTTTTT.

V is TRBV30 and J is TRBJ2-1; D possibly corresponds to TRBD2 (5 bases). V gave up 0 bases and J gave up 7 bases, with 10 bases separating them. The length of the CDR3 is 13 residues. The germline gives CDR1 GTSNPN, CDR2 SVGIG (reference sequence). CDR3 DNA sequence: TGTGCCTGGAGTGTACGACGGGGTAATGAGCAGTTCTTC. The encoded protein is CAWSVRRGNEQFF.

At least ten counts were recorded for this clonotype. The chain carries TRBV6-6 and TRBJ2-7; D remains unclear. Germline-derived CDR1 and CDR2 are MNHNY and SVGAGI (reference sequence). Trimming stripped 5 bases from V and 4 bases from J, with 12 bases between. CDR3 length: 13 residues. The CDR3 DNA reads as TGTGCCAGCAGTAGAATCCAAGGGTACGAGCAGTACTTC. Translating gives CASSRIQGYEQYF.